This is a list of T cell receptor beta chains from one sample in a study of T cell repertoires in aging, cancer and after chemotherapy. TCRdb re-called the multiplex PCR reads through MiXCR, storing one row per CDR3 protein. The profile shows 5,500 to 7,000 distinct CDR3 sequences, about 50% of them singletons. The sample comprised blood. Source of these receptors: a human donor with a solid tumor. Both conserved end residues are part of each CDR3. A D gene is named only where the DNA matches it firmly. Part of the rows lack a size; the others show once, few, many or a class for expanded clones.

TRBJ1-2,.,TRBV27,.,CASSLVPGNYGYTF,TGTGCCAGCAGTTTAGTCCCAGGGAACTATGGCTACACCTTC
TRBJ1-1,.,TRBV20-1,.,CSATAQALNTEAFF,TGCAGTGCTACCGCACAGGCCTTGAACACTGAAGCTTTCTTT
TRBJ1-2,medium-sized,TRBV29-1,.,CSVERGFYGYTF,TGCAGCGTTGAAAGGGGGTTCTATGGCTACACCTTC
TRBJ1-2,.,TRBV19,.,CASSKALLGGTNYGYTF,TGTGCCAGTAGTAAGGCGTTATTAGGGGGAACCAACTATGGCTACACCTTC
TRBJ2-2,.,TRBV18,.,CASSPLSLPNTGELFF,TGTGCCAGCTCACCACTCTCACTACCGAACACCGGGGAGCTGTTTTTT
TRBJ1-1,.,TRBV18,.,CASSPQSTVNTEAFF,TGTGCCAGCTCACCTCAATCGACAGTGAACACTGAAGCTTTCTTT
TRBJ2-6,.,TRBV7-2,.,CASSDQAGANVLTF,TGTGCCAGCAGCGACCAGGCTGGGGCCAACGTCCTGACTTTC
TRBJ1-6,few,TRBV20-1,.,CSARDDRSSYNSPLHF,TGCAGTGCTAGAGACGACCGGAGCTCCTATAATTCACCCCTCCACTTT
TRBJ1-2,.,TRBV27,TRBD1,CASSLDRGGSANYGYTF,TGTGCCAGCAGTTTGGACAGGGGGGGTTCAGCTAACTATGGCTACACCTTC
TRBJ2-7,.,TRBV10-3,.,CAISRTGGDYEQYF,TGTGCCATCAGCCGGACAGGAGGGGACTACGAGCAGTACTTC
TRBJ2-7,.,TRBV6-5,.,CASSYRDSSSYEQYF,TGTGCCAGCAGTTACCGGGACTCCAGCTCCTACGAGCAGTACTTC
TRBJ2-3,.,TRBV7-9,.,CASSTSSAPDGDSQYF,TGTGCCAGCAGCACTTCGTCAGCCCCGGATGGCGATTCGCAGTATTTT
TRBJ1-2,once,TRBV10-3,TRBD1,CAISEGTGAGYGYTF,TGTGCCATCAGTGAGGGGACAGGGGCTGGCTATGGCTACACCTTC
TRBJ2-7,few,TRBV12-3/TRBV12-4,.,CASSYRDILYEQYF,TGTGCCAGCAGTTACCGGGACATACTCTACGAGCAGTACTTC
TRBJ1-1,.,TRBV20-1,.,CSAISGNTEAFF,TGCAGTGCTATCTCAGGGAACACTGAAGCTTTCTTT
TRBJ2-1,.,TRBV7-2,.,CASSFGTLNEQFF,TGTGCCAGCAGCTTCGGGACTCTCAATGAGCAGTTCTTC
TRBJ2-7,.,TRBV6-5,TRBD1,CASSYHRDRFYEQYF,TGTGCCAGCAGTTACCACCGGGACAGGTTTTACGAGCAGTACTTC
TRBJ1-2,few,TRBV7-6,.,CASSLERDGYGYTF,TGTGCCAGCAGCTTAGAACGGGACGGATATGGCTACACCTTC
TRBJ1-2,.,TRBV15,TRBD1,CATSPSLTGAARGYTF,TGTGCCACCAGCCCCTCGCTCACAGGGGCGGCCCGTGGCTACACCTTC
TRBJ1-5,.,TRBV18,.,CASSPRGTLFSNQPQHF,TGTGCCAGCTCACCACGGGGCACCCTTTTTAGCAATCAGCCCCAGCATTTT
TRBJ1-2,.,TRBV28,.,CASRLTPYGYTF,TGTGCCAGCAGACTAACCCCATATGGCTACACCTTC
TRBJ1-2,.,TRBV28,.,CASSFDSNYGYTF,TGTGCCAGCAGCTTTGACAGCAACTATGGCTACACCTTC
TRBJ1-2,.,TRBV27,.,CASSLSQGRYGYTF,TGTGCCAGCAGTTTATCACAGGGTAGATATGGCTACACCTTC
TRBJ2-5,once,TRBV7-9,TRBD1,CASSAWDRGETQYF,TGTGCCAGCAGCGCGTGGGACAGGGGGGAGACCCAGTACTTC
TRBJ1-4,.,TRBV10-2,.,CASSEWGSGVEKLFF,TGCGCCAGCAGTGAGTGGGGGTCAGGGGTAGAAAAACTGTTTTTT
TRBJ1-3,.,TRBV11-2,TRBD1,CASSRGTVGNTIYF,TGTGCCAGCAGCCGTGGGACAGTAGGAAACACCATATATTTT